Listed here is a single T cell receptor (beta chain). The sample comes from a study of blood T cell repertoires in COVID-19. Unmatched junction bases numbered 1, after V lost 0 bases and J lost 3 bases. This CDR3 contains 14 residues. Germline V gene sequence: CDR1 SQVTM, CDR2 ANQGSEA. The table came from immunoSEQ multiplex PCR; TCRdb's copy has only in-frame clones and leaves some out. The sample lists roughly 180,000 clones, roughly 82% occurring once. The chain couples TRBV29-1 to TRBJ1-1, with TRBD1 matching over 10 bases. The source is a woman in her thirties who had recovered from COVID-19. Sequenced: PBMCs or T cells enriched from blood (not recorded which). The CDR3 sequence: CSVEEDRGHTEAFF. CDR3 nucleotides: TGCAGCGTTGAAGAAGACAGGGGGCACACTGAAGCTTTCTTT.